What follows are 7 T cell receptor beta chains derived from one specimen sequenced in a study of HIV-infected patients and healthy controls. cDNA was made from roughly 500 ng RNA using alpha and beta constant primers. Each of the alpha and beta chains got its own library through chain-specific third strand synthesis with indices. TCRdb analysed the 5' RACE reads with MiXCR anew, one entry per CDR3 protein. The table includes about 8,600 distinct CDR3 sequences, 8% to 9.5% detected once. Roughly three months, about 14 weeks, into antiretroviral therapy, follow-up blood was collected. The repertoire came from unfractionated whole blood and reflected all unsorted peripheral T cells. The material sequenced was blood, taken during antiretroviral therapy. These receptors all come from an adult with HIV infection.

This clonotype was recorded many times. The chain uses TRBV6-2 or TRBV6-3 and TRBJ1-1, with 9 bases matching TRBD1. V shed 6 bases, J shed 3 bases, and the junction held 8 bases outside the gene matches. The CDR3 totals 15 residues. The germline V gene encodes CDR1 MNHEY and CDR2 SVGEGT. CDR3 loop: CASSHGTGTYTEAFF. The CDR3 DNA sequence: TGTGCCAGCAGCCACGGGACAGGGACGTACACTGAAGCTTTCTTT.

By sample fraction, this clonotype is large. The V and J genes are TRBV7-2 and TRBJ2-5; 7 bases fit TRBD1. Germline V gene lookup returns CDR1 SGHTA and CDR2 FQGNSA. V lost 0 bases, J lost 4 bases, and 11 bases stayed unmatched. The CDR3 consists of 17 residues. This CDR3 is CASSLARQGIGSETQYF. CDR3 coding DNA: TGTGCCAGCAGCTTAGCCCGACAGGGAATAGGTTCAGAGACCCAGTACTTC.

This sequence joins TRBV5-5 and TRBJ1-1; D remains unclear. Germline loops: CDR1 SGHKS, CDR2 YYEKEE (reference sequence). This CDR3 comprises 14 residues. Deletions cut 0 bases from V and 0 bases from J, with 6 bases between. The chain's CDR3 is CASSLASLNTEAFF. The CDR3 bases are TGTGCCAGCAGCTTGGCGAGTTTGAACACTGAAGCTTTCTTT. Complete variable domain (other parts from reference TRBV5-5 and TRBJ1-1): DAGVTQSPTHLIKTRGQQVTLRCSPISGHKSVSWYQQVLGQGPQFIFQYYEKEERGRGNFPDRFSARQFPNYSSELNVNALLLGDSALYLCASSLASLNTEAFFGQGTRLTVV.

V is TRBV7-2 and J is TRBJ2-5, with D perhaps given as TRBD1 or TRBD2 (5 bases each). Germline CDR1 reads SGHTA; CDR2 reads FQGNSA. CDR3 length: 13 amino acids. V was shortened by 11 bases and J by 7 bases, with 20 bases between the two germline ends. CDR3 DNA: TGTGCCCTAAGGGGTAGCCCAGAGGGGACCCAGTACTTC. This translates into CALRGSPEGTQYF.

This clonotype has ten or more counts. The CDR3 is CASSFSLAGTDTQYF. DNA for the CDR3: TGTGCCAGCAGCTTTAGTCTAGCGGGCACAGATACGCAGTATTTT. The V call is TRBV11-2, the J call TRBJ2-3, with 7 bases identical to TRBD2. The CDR3 contains 15 residues. Trimming at V came to 3 bases and at J to 1 base, leaving 4 bases not matched to a gene. Germline V CDR1 and CDR2: SGHAT, FQNNGV.

This clonotype was recorded many times. The chain links TRBV20-1 to TRBJ2-3, with 8 bases matching TRBD1. J gave up 5 bases and V 0 bases, and 13 bases lay outside the gene matches. The CDR3 is 17 residues long. Germline CDR1 DFQATT, CDR2 SNEGSKA (reference sequence). The CDR3 protein is CSARDFSVTGVRDTQYF. CDR3 bases: TGCAGTGCTAGAGATTTCAGTGTGACAGGGGTCAGAGATACGCAGTATTTT.

In its sample, this clonotype is medium-sized. The chain joins TRBV7-9 to TRBJ2-3; 7 positions agree with TRBD2. With V trimmed by 5 bases and J by 0 bases, 8 bases remained unmatched. Germline V gene lookup returns CDR1 SEHNR and CDR2 FQNEAQ (reference sequence). The CDR3 is made up of 16 amino acids. The CDR3 here is CASSPPSGISTDTQYF. In nucleotides, the CDR3 is TGTGCCAGCAGCCCCCCAAGCGGGATCAGCACAGATACGCAGTATTTT.